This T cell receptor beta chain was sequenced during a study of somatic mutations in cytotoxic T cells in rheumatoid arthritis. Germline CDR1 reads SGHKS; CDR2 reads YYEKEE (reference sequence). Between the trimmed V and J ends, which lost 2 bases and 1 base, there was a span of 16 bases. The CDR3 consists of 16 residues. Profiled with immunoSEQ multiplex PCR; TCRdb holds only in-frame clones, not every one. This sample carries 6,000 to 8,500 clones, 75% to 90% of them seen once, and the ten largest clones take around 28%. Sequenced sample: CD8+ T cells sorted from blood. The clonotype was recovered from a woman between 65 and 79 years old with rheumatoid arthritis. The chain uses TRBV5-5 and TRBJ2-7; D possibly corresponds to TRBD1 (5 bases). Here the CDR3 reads CASSLFAGWNSYEQYF. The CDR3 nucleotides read TGTGCCAGCAGCTTATTCGCAGGGTGGAATTCCTACGAGCAGTACTTC.